This T cell receptor beta chain was recorded in a study of blood T cell repertoires in COVID-19. CDR3 length: 15 amino acids. With 3 bases removed from V and 4 bases from J, the gap between germline ends came to 18 bases. Germline-derived CDR1 and CDR2 are GTSNPN and SVGIG (reference sequence). Per the study methods: Nucleated cell number was recorded as an estimate derived from reference gene primer amplification. Data came from immunoSEQ multiplex PCR; TCRdb stores just in-frame clones and leaves some out. The V and J calls and clone size were taken over from that table, and D and trimming were inferred from the DNA. The sample holds roughly 140,000 clones; approximately 90% are singletons and the top ten take roughly 11%.

This chain joins TRBV30 and TRBJ1-2, with unresolved D. The clonotype was recovered from a woman of 80 years or more with acute or convalescent COVID-19. The sample comprised peripheral blood. The CDR3 spells CAWRAQAIRGYGYTF. The CDR3 DNA reads as TGTGCCTGGAGGGCCCAGGCGATTCGTGGCTATGGCTACACCTTC.